Listed below are T cell receptor beta chains from one sample, sequenced in a study of patients and donors after allogeneic stem cell transplantation. TCRdb passed the RT-PCR reads through MiXCR, listing each CDR3 protein once. The repertoire holds roughly 140,000 distinct CDR3 sequences, with approximately 35% as singletons. Material for sequencing was blood, either unsorted or a sorted T cell fraction (not recorded which). The receptors originated from a human donor who was either an allogeneic HSCT recipient or a stem cell or donor lymphocyte infusion donor (not recorded which). It is not recorded whose cells these are; they may come from a transplant donor. The CDR3 runs from the conserved cysteine through the conserved F or W. The D gene is left open where the match is weak. Clone size, where shown, is once, few, many, or a class for clones that have expanded.

few | TRBJ1-1 | - | TRBV7-9 | TGTGCCAGCACCTTCCTACAGGGACTGAACACTGAAGCTTTCTTT | CASTFLQGLNTEAFF
- | TRBJ2-3 | - | TRBV7-2 | TGTGCCAGCAGCTTCCAGGATACGCAGTATTTT | CASSFQDTQYF
- | TRBJ2-1 | TRBD1 | TRBV12-3/TRBV12-4 | TGTGCCAGCAGAAAACCGGGACAGGGGAACAATGAGCAGTTCTTC | CASRKPGQGNNEQFF
- | TRBJ1-6 | - | TRBV12-3/TRBV12-4 | TGTGCCAGCAGTTTAGGAGGCTCCTATAATTCACCCCTCCACTTT | CASSLGGSYNSPLHF
- | TRBJ1-1 | - | TRBV28 | TGTGCCAGCAGTTTGACCGAGGCTAACACTGAAGCTTTCTTT | CASSLTEANTEAFF
few | TRBJ1-6 | - | TRBV9 | TGTGCCAGCAGCGCCCTAGGGGAGTACTCACCCCTCCACTTT | CASSALGEYSPLHF
- | TRBJ1-6 | TRBD1 | TRBV6-5 | TGTGCCAGCAGTTACTTCGACAGGGCAAATTCACCCCTCCACTTT | CASSYFDRANSPLHF
- | TRBJ2-3 | - | TRBV20-1 | TGCAGTGCTCGCTTCGTATTCACAGATACGCAGTATTTT | CSARFVFTDTQYF
few | TRBJ1-5 | - | TRBV18 | TGTGCCAGCTCACGCCTGGCGGAGCCCCAGCATTTT | CASSRLAEPQHF
- | TRBJ2-1 | - | TRBV4-3 | TGCGCCAGCAGCCAAGTCCGGAGCAGCTCCTACAATGAGCAGTTCTTC | CASSQVRSSSYNEQFF
few | TRBJ2-4 | TRBD1 | TRBV29-1 | TGCAGCGTATCGGACAGGAGATTAGCCAAAAACATTCAGTACTTC | CSVSDRRLAKNIQYF